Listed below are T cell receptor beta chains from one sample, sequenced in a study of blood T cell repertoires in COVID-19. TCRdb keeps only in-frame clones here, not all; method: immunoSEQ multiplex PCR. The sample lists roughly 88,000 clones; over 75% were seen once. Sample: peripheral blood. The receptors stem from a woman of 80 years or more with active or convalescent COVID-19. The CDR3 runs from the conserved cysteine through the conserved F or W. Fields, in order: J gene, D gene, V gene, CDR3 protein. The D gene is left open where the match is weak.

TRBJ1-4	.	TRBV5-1	CASSLEGQPSHNEKLFF
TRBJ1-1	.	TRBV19	CASSMGQAVIGAFF
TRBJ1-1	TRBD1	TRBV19	CASSLGQLTEAFF
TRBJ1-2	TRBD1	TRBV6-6	CASSYGQGPNYGYTF
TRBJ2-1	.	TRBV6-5	CASSLGGDPNEQFF
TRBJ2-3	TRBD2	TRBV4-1	CASRLAGADTQYF
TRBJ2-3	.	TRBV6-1	CASSESGGLLLSTDTQYF
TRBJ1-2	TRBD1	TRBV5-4	CASSLRQGGYTF
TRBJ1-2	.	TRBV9	CASSVAGLGGYTF
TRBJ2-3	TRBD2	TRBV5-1	CASSLEASGSTDTQYF
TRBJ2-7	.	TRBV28	CASSPDIYEQYF
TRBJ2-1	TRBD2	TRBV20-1	CSRGVLNEQFF
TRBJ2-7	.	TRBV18	CASSHRGSGEAGEQYF
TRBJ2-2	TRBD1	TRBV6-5	CASSYSDRGTTGELFF
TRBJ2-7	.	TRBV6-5	CASSYSFGSEREQYF
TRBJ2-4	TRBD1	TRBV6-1	CASSGGTGRAKNIQYF
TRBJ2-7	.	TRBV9	CASSASHDGSHEQYF
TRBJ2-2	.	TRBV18	CASSPRDSPGGELFF
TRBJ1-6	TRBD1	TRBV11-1	CASSWGQGGDSPLHF
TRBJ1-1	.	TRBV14	CASSQGPGAEAFF